A single sample is the source of the 10 T cell receptor beta chains below, sequenced in a study of T cell repertoires in cytomegalovirus infection. Antigen specificity for these receptors is unknown. TCRdb re-called the reads with MiXCR, one entry per CDR3 protein. The sample contains around 750,000 distinct CDR3 sequences, approximately 29% of which appear only once. The sample here was cultured CD8+ T cells from PBMCs, taken from culture after CMV antigen stimulation. Receptors were obtained from a human donor in good health (CMV status not recorded). Some clones in this sample may be carry-over from other donors' samples.

This clonotype was picked up one time. The chain couples TRBV4-2 to TRBJ2-1; D possibly matches TRBD1 or TRBD2 (5 bases each). The CDR3 is 13 residues long. Germline CDR1 is LGHNA and CDR2 is YNFKEQ. Trimming removed 0 bases from V and 8 bases from J, with 8 bases in between. CDR3 nucleotides: TGTGCCAGCAGCCAAGATAGAGGGGATGAGCAGTTCTTC. It translates to CASSQDRGDEQFF.

CDR3 sequence (DNA): TGCGCCAGCAGCCGCGGACCGGGTCTATCCATCGATACTGAGCAGTTCTTC. Translation: CASSRGPGLSIDTEQFF. The rearrangement joins TRBV5-1 to TRBJ2-1; D gene ambiguous. V was clipped by 4 bases and J by 9 bases, with 26 bases between them. CDR3 size: 17 residues. Germline CDR1 is SGHRS and CDR2 is YFSETQ.

The chain joins TRBV25-1 to TRBJ1-2; 11 bases align to TRBD1. Germline assignment: CDR1 MGHDK and CDR2 SYGVNS. Germline trimming cut 3 bases from V and 6 bases from J; bases unmatched to any gene: 3. The CDR3 is 14 amino acids. This CDR3 reads CASSDGQGANGYTF. DNA for the CDR3: TGTGCCAGCAGTGATGGACAGGGGGCTAATGGCTACACCTTC.

V and J are TRBV12-3 or TRBV12-4 and TRBJ1-1, with D possibly matching TRBD1 (5 bases). The CDR3 is 14 amino acids. V lost 8 bases to trimming and J lost 0 bases, with 13 bases between them. CDR3 amino acids: CASLSGGLNTEAFF. As DNA, the CDR3 is TGTGCCAGCCTTTCGGGGGGTCTGAACACTGAAGCTTTCTTT.

This clonotype was counted between two and nine times. The rearrangement links TRBV11-2 to TRBJ2-1, with 9 positions matching TRBD2. This CDR3 has 15 residues. V shed 2 bases, J shed 8 bases, and the junction held 7 bases outside the gene matches. Looked up from germline, CDR1 is SGHAT and CDR2 is FQNNGV. Written as DNA, the CDR3 is TGTGCCAGCAGCTTATCAGCGGGGGGCTCCGATGAGCAGTTCTTC. As protein: CASSLSAGGSDEQFF.

In its sample, this clonotype was seen many times. The genes are TRBV7-4 and TRBJ2-7; 7 nucleotides align to TRBD1. Trimming removed 5 bases from V and 2 bases from J; junction bases left unmatched: 12. CDR3 length: 16 amino acids. Germline loops: CDR1 SGHVT, CDR2 SQSDAQ. The CDR3 DNA reads as TGTGCCAGCAGCCAAAACGACAGGGTGATGACCTACGAGCAGTACGTC. Translating gives CASSQNDRVMTYEQYV.

The chain carries TRBV24-1 and TRBJ1-3; D gene uncertain. Germline assignment: CDR1 KGHDR and CDR2 SFDVKD. V was shortened by 0 bases and J by 0 bases, with 5 bases between the two germline ends. This CDR3 comprises 15 residues. The CDR3 coding sequence is TGTGCCACCAGTGATTTGCGGGACTCTGGAAACACCATATATTTT. Its translation is CATSDLRDSGNTIYF.

V is TRBV4-3 and J is TRBJ2-2; weak D call: TRBD2 (6 bases). CDR1 and CDR2 (germline): LGHNA, YSLEER. The CDR3 has 19 residues. V lost 3 bases, J lost 2 bases, and 22 bases lay in between. The CDR3 spells CASSQGPGPPGENTGELFF. DNA for the CDR3: TGCGCCAGCAGCCAGGGACCGGGACCCCCGGGGGAAAACACCGGGGAGCTGTTTTTT.

The chain couples TRBV27 to TRBJ1-1; no firm D call. Trimming left V 0 bases short and J 5 bases short, with 7 bases between. Germline-derived CDR1 and CDR2 are MNHEY and SMNVEV (reference sequence). The length of the CDR3 is 13 residues. The CDR3 protein is CASSLSSLTEAFF. Written as DNA, the CDR3 is TGTGCCAGCAGTTTATCGAGCTTGACTGAAGCTTTCTTT.

The chain has TRBV20-1 and TRBJ2-7; D not resolved. CDR1 is DFQATT and CDR2 is SNEGSKA in the germline V gene (reference sequence). CDR3 length equals 13 residues. The DNA of the CDR3 is TGCAGTGATAGATTTGAGGAAACCTACGAGCAGTACGTC. Amino acid sequence: CSDRFEETYEQYV.